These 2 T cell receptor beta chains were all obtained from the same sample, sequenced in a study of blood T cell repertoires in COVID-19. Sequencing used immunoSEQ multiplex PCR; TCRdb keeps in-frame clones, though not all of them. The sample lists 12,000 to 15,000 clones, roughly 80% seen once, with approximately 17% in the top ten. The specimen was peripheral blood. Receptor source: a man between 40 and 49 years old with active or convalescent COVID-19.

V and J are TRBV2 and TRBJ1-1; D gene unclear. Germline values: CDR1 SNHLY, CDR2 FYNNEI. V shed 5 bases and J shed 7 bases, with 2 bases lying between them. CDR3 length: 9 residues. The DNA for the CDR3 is TGTGCCAGCAGTTATGAAGCTTTCTTT. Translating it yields CASSYEAFF.

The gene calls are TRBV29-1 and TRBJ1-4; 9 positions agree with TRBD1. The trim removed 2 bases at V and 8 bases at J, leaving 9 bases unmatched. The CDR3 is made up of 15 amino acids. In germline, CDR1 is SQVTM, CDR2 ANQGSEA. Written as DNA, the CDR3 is TGCAGCGTTGAAAGGCTCGGGACAGGGAACGAAAAACTGTTTTTT. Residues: CSVERLGTGNEKLFF.